Below are 32 T cell receptor beta chains sequenced from a single sample in a study of graft-versus-host responses after intestinal transplantation. Clones were read by immunoSEQ multiplex PCR, and TCRdb kept only the in-frame ones, dropping some. The sample carries 6,000 to 8,500 clones, 30% to 40% recorded once. Responders (about 200,000, CFSE-labeled) met about 200,000 stimulators that were irradiated and violet-dye-labeled. The material sequenced was alloreactive CD8+ T cells from a mixed lymphocyte reaction culture, taken before transplantation. Subset: CFSE-low proliferating T cells sorted from roughly 6-day pre-transplant mixed lymphocyte reaction (GvH or HvG direction). The receptor set was obtained from a human patient who was an organ donor for intestinal transplantation.

The rearrangement joins TRBV4-1 to TRBJ2-5; no definite D call. The CDR3 is made up of 14 amino acids. From germline, CDR1 is MGHRA and CDR2 YSYEKL. V was clipped by 2 bases and J by 5 bases, with 12 bases between them. Here the CDR3 DNA reads TGCGCCAGCAGCCAACGACTCGCTCAGGAGACCCAGTACTTC. It yields the protein CASSQRLAQETQYF.

The chain is built from TRBV14 and TRBJ2-1; 8 nucleotides align to TRBD2. Germline V gene lookup returns CDR1 SGHDN and CDR2 FVKESK. The length of the CDR3 is 15 residues. V trimming: 2 bases; J trimming: 10 bases; junction bases outside the gene matches: 10. Here the CDR3 DNA reads TGTGCCAGCAGCCAACGATCAAGTACGGGGGGGGAGCAGTTCTTC. This translates into CASSQRSSTGGEQFF.

The V call is TRBV20-1, the J call TRBJ2-3, with 8 bases fitting TRBD2. The CDR3 runs to 11 residues. With 5 bases clipped from V and 15 bases from J, the junction kept 10 bases outside the gene matches. CDR1 DFQATT and CDR2 SNEGSKA come from the germline V gene (reference sequence). CDR3 nucleotides: TGCAGTGCTCGCATTAGCGGGGAGGGATATTTT. Its translation: CSARISGEGYF.

The chain joins TRBV5-1 to TRBJ2-5; D is unclear. Trimming removed 8 bases at V and 7 bases at J, with 15 bases between. Germline-derived CDR1 and CDR2 are SGHRS and YFSETQ. CDR3 length equals 12 residues. CDR3 residues: CASSLRTGTQYF. CDR3 DNA sequence: TGCGCCAGTTCCCTGCGAACGGGGACCCAGTACTTC.

V gene TRBV18 combines with J gene TRBJ1-3, with D unclear. Germline assignment: CDR1 KGHSH and CDR2 LQKENI. V lost 5 bases, J lost 0 bases, and 11 bases lay in between. This CDR3 has 15 residues. The CDR3 DNA is TGTGCCAGCTCATCCCTCGTCCCCTCTGGAAACACCATATATTTT. Translated: CASSSLVPSGNTIYF.

The CDR3 DNA is TGTGCCTGGAGGGTTGAACAGGGGGTGATCACAGATACGCAGTATTTT. This sequence encodes CAWRVEQGVITDTQYF. J is TRBJ2-3 and V is TRBV30; 8 bases line up with TRBD1. V was clipped by 3 bases and J by 2 bases; unmatched bases: 10. The CDR3 covers 16 residues. The germline gives CDR1 GTSNPN, CDR2 SVGIG (reference sequence).

This clone has a handful of counts. This chain links TRBV6-9 with TRBJ1-6, with D unclear. The germline V gene has CDR1 MNHGY and CDR2 SVAAGI. The CDR3 totals 15 residues. V dropped 5 bases and J dropped 6 bases, with 14 bases sitting between them. The CDR3: CASSEGSAINSPLHF. CDR3 DNA: TGTGCCAGCAGTGAAGGATCAGCGATTAATTCACCCCTCCACTTT.

This clone appeared a single time. The genes are TRBV13 and TRBJ2-4; D gene uncertain. Germline-derived CDR1 and CDR2 are PRHDT and FYEKMQ (reference sequence). The CDR3 covers 17 residues. With 5 bases removed from V and 1 base from J, the gap between germline ends came to 18 bases. The CDR3, as DNA: TGTGCCAGCAGCCGAGGAGTAGAAAGGCGGGCCAAAAACATTCAGTACTTC. Translation: CASSRGVERRAKNIQYF.

This clone was detected only a few times. The gene calls are TRBV7-3 and TRBJ1-1; D not resolved. V gave up 2 bases and J gave up 0 bases, with 10 bases separating them. There are 15 residues in the CDR3. Germline V gives CDR1 SGHTA, CDR2 FQGTGA. CDR3 amino acids: CASSLFGRMNTEAFF. The CDR3 DNA reads as TGTGCCAGCAGCTTATTTGGGAGAATGAACACTGAAGCTTTCTTT.

CDR3 DNA sequence: TGCGCCAGCAGCGCGTACGACAGGGGCGGGAACTATGGCTACACCTTC. Translation gives CASSAYDRGGNYGYTF. The gene calls are TRBV5-1 and TRBJ1-2; 8 bases are shared with TRBD1. The CDR3 spans 16 residues. Per germline, CDR1 SGHRS and CDR2 YFSETQ. Germline trimming cut 4 bases from V and 2 bases from J; bases unmatched to any gene: 10.

In this sample, this clone turned up a few times. The J gene is TRBJ1-2, the V gene TRBV4-1, with no clear D. The CDR3 is made up of 15 amino acids. CDR1 MGHRA and CDR2 YSYEKL come from the germline V gene. V lost 1 base and J lost 3, with 12 bases in between. The CDR3 DNA reads as TGCGCCAGCAGCCAAGTCGCGGGCAGACACTATGGCTACACCTTC. Translating it yields CASSQVAGRHYGYTF.

This clone appeared a few times. This may stem from a read error, because a much larger clone lies one nucleotide away. The chain joins TRBV4-2 to TRBJ2-5; D is ambiguous. The ends were cut back, 0 bases at V and 3 bases at J, with 11 bases in the middle. Germline V gene data show CDR1 as LGHNA and CDR2 as YNFKEQ. This CDR3 has 15 amino acids. The CDR3: CASSQDFGQEETQYF. In nucleotides, the CDR3 is TGTGCCAGCAGCCAAGATTTCGGTCAAGAAGAGACCCAGTACTTC.

The V gene is TRBV10-3, the J gene TRBJ2-7; TRBD1 is a possible D gene (6 bases). The germline CDR1 and CDR2 sequences are ENHRY and SYGVKD. The CDR3 spans 13 residues. The V and J ends lost 10 bases and 3 bases respectively, with 16 bases between them. CDR3 in amino acids: CATLDSPLYEQYF. CDR3 nucleotides: TGTGCCACCCTGGACAGTCCACTCTACGAGCAGTACTTC.

The chain recombines TRBV27 with TRBJ1-6; D uncertain. The CDR3 spans 14 residues. Trimming pared 6 bases from V and 2 bases from J, leaving 8 bases between. Per the germline V gene, CDR1 is MNHEY and CDR2 is SMNVEV (reference sequence). Here the CDR3 reads CASREWAYNSPLHF. DNA for the CDR3: TGTGCCAGCAGGGAGTGGGCCTATAATTCACCCCTCCACTTT.

This clone was seen more than once but under ten times. The V and J genes are TRBV13 and TRBJ2-1, with D perhaps TRBD2 (5 bases). Germline-derived CDR1 and CDR2 are PRHDT and FYEKMQ (reference sequence). The V end lost 3 bases, the J end lost 6 bases, and 9 bases lay between the germline ends. The CDR3 is made up of 13 amino acids. This CDR3 is CASSFTRGNEQFF. Written as DNA, the CDR3 is TGTGCCAGCAGCTTTACTAGAGGCAATGAGCAGTTCTTC.

The chain links TRBV13 to TRBJ2-5; no clear D. In germline, CDR1 is PRHDT, CDR2 FYEKMQ (reference sequence). The CDR3 is made up of 16 amino acids. The V and J ends lost 0 bases and 2 bases respectively, with 13 bases between them. CDR3 protein: CASSLGVAAKQETQYF. Written as DNA, the CDR3 is TGTGCCAGCAGCTTAGGAGTAGCAGCCAAACAAGAGACCCAGTACTTC.

The chain is built from TRBV28 and TRBJ2-1; D is perhaps TRBD1 (6 bases). The germline V and J ends were trimmed by 6 bases and 6 bases, with 27 bases remaining between them. The length of the CDR3 is 18 residues. The V gene's germline CDR1 is MDHEN and CDR2 SYDVKM. The CDR3: CASREKRGSAGWVNEQFF. Written as DNA, the CDR3 is TGTGCCAGCAGGGAAAAAAGGGGGTCGGCAGGGTGGGTCAATGAGCAGTTCTTC. Drawing the rest from reference TRBV28 and TRBJ2-1, the complete variable domain is DVKVTQSSRYLVKRTGEKVFLECVQDMDHENMFWYRQDPGLGLRLIYFSYDVKMKEKGDIPEGYSVSREKKERFSLILESASTNQTSMYLCASREKRGSAGWVNEQFFGPGTRLTVL.

A few counts support this clone. The chain recombines TRBV7-2 with TRBJ2-5; a possible D gene is TRBD2 (5 bases). The germline gives CDR1 SGHTA, CDR2 FQGNSA. The CDR3 loop spans 13 amino acids. Between the trimmed V and J ends, which lost 3 bases and 7 bases, there was a span of 12 bases. For the CDR3, the DNA is TGTGCCAGCAGCTTCAACGGGGTATGGACCCAGTACTTC. Protein product: CASSFNGVWTQYF.

This rearrangement joins TRBV10-3 to TRBJ2-7; TRBD2 matches at 7 bases. CDR1 and CDR2 from the germline V gene are ENHRY and SYGVKD. V lost 0 bases to trimming and J lost 4 bases; unmatched junction nucleotides: 15. This CDR3 spans 18 amino acids. CDR3 amino acids: CAISESGRGLMIWYEQYF. The CDR3 coding sequence is TGTGCCATCAGTGAGTCGGGGCGGGGGTTGATGATCTGGTACGAGCAGTACTTC.

A few counts support this clone. The gene calls are TRBV6-5 and TRBJ2-1; perhaps TRBD2 as D (6 bases). V was pared by 2 bases and J by 9 bases, with 17 bases between. CDR1 and CDR2 from the germline V gene are MNHEY and SVGAGI. CDR3 size: 15 residues. The CDR3 here is CASSYVVNAEGEQFF. The CDR3 nucleotides are TGTGCCAGCAGTTACGTGGTCAACGCGGAGGGTGAGCAGTTCTTC.

This chain connects TRBV5-1 to TRBJ1-1, with D perhaps TRBD1 (6 bases). CDR3 length: 14 residues. Germline assignment: CDR1 SGHRS and CDR2 YFSETQ. The V gene lost 5 bases and the J gene lost 1 base, with 12 bases spanning the gap. The CDR3 here is CASRRPGQNTEAFF. The DNA for the CDR3 is TGCGCCAGCAGAAGACCGGGACAGAACACTGAAGCTTTCTTT.

The chain couples TRBV7-9 to TRBJ2-1, with D unresolved. V lost 5 bases, J lost 9 bases, and 14 bases lay in between. The CDR3 runs 13 residues. Per germline, CDR1 SEHNR and CDR2 FQNEAQ (reference sequence). The CDR3 coding sequence is TGTGCCAGCAGCCCAGGTTCTTCCAGTGAGCAGTTCTTC. Translated: CASSPGSSSEQFF. Supplemented by reference TRBV7-9 and TRBJ2-1, the full variable domain reads DTGVSQNPRHKITKRGQNVTFRCDPISEHNRLYWYRQTLGQGPEFLTYFQNEAQLEKSRLLSDRFSAERPKGSFSTLEIQRTEQGDSAMYLCASSPGSSSEQFFGPGTRLTVL.

This clone has just a few counts. V is TRBV28 and J is TRBJ2-1; D might be TRBD1 (6 bases). The germline V gene encodes CDR1 MDHEN and CDR2 SYDVKM. This CDR3 has 17 amino acids. The V end lost 4 bases, the J end lost 1 base, and 17 bases lay between the germline ends. CDR3 sequence: CASSSDRLQGSYNEQFF. In DNA, the CDR3 is TGTGCCAGCAGTTCTGATCGATTACAGGGATCCTACAATGAGCAGTTCTTC.

For this clone: The junction departs from the called germline gene at one end, perhaps through a read error. The chain has TRBV4-1 and TRBJ2-7; the match to TRBD1 covers 9 bases. The CDR3 consists of 14 residues. Germline V gene sequence: CDR1 MGHRA, CDR2 YSYEKL. The CDR3 loop reads CASTQGQGLNEQYF. The CDR3 DNA sequence: TGCGCCAGCACCCAAGGACAGGGGTTGAACGAGCAGTACTTC.

This clone was seen more than once but under ten times. The genes are TRBV7-9 and TRBJ2-7, with TRBD2 as a possible D gene (7 bases). Germline CDR1 is SEHNR and CDR2 is FQNEAQ (reference sequence). The length of the CDR3 is 15 residues. V dropped 4 bases and J dropped 4 bases, with 17 bases sitting between them. CDR3 in amino acids: CASSSRGGAKYEQYF. CDR3 in DNA: TGTGCCAGCAGCTCCCGTGGGGGGGCGAAATACGAGCAGTACTTC.

J is TRBJ2-7 and V is TRBV28; TRBD2 matches 14 bases. V lost 8 bases to trimming and J lost 4 bases; unmatched junction nucleotides: 13. CDR3 length: 17 amino acids. Germline V lookup: CDR1 MDHEN, CDR2 SYDVKM. CDR3 amino acids: CASLGTSGSDSVYEQYF. The CDR3 DNA follows: TGTGCCAGCCTCGGGACTAGCGGGAGTGATTCGGTATACGAGCAGTACTTC.

The chain combines TRBV9 with TRBJ2-1, with D maybe TRBD1 (7 bases). This CDR3 has 17 amino acids. V was clipped by 5 bases and J by 4 bases, with 22 bases between them. Germline CDR1 and CDR2: SGDLS and YYNGEE. CDR3 bases: TGTGCCAGCAGTCGTATAAGGCAGGGGGGACTGTACAATGAGCAGTTCTTC. It is translated as CASSRIRQGGLYNEQFF. The full variable domain, completed using reference TRBV9 and TRBJ2-1, is DSGVTQTPKHLITATGQRVTLRCSPRSGDLSVYWYQQSLDQGLQFLIQYYNGEERAKGNILERFSAQQFPDLHSELNLSSLELGDSALYFCASSRIRQGGLYNEQFFGPGTRLTVL.

This clone was found a few times. This chain connects TRBV4-1 to TRBJ1-5, with D tentatively TRBD1 (5 bases). V dropped 2 bases and J dropped 4 bases, with 9 bases sitting between them. CDR3 size: 14 residues. CDR1 MGHRA and CDR2 YSYEKL come from the germline V gene. The CDR3 spells CASSQRWTNQPQHF. CDR3 DNA: TGCGCCAGCAGCCAAAGATGGACAAATCAGCCCCAGCATTTT.

This clone came up a few times. The chain couples TRBV5-4 to TRBJ2-1, with 13 bases lining up with TRBD2. This CDR3 contains 13 residues. The V and J ends lost 5 bases and 7 bases, in that order; junction bases with no gene match: 0. Per germline, CDR1 SGHNT and CDR2 YYREEE (reference sequence). CDR3 nucleotide sequence: TGTGCCAGCAGGACTAGCGGGGGGAATGAGCAGTTCTTC. Translating gives CASRTSGGNEQFF.

By sample share, this clone is medium-sized. J is TRBJ2-1 and V is TRBV2, with a tentative D call TRBD2 (5 bases). The CDR3 loop spans 15 amino acids. Per germline, CDR1 SNHLY and CDR2 FYNNEI. The V gene lost 4 bases and the J gene lost 0 bases, with 10 bases spanning the gap. CDR3 DNA sequence: TGTGCCAGCAGTGGGACTGAGAGCTCCTACAATGAGCAGTTCTTC. Protein: CASSGTESSYNEQFF.

This clone was seen more than once but under ten times. The chain joins TRBV10-3 to TRBJ1-4; no firm D call. V was cut by 6 bases and J by 7 bases, with 36 bases left in between. Germline CDR1 reads ENHRY; CDR2 reads SYGVKD. This CDR3 region has 21 residues. Written as DNA, the CDR3 is TGTGCCATCAGCAGACACTGCCGGGCCCTACTAGGTAAAGGGCCTACTGAAAAACTGTTTTTT. Its protein product is CAISRHCRALLGKGPTEKLFF.

This clone was found a few times. The rearrangement uses TRBV7-3 and TRBJ2-3, with TRBD1 matching 7 bases. The trim removed 5 bases at V and 5 bases at J, leaving 4 bases unmatched. This CDR3 comprises 13 residues. Germline V CDR1 and CDR2: SGHTA, FQGTGA. CDR3 loop: CASSTTGVDTQYF. In DNA form, the CDR3 reads TGTGCCAGCAGCACAACAGGGGTAGATACGCAGTATTTT.